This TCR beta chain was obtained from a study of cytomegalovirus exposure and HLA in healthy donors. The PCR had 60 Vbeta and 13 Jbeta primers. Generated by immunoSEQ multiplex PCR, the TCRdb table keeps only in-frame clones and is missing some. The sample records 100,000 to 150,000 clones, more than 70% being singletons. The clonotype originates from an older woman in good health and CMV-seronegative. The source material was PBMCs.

The CDR3, as DNA: TGTGCCAGCAGTGAATACGAGCCCCCCTATGGCTACACCTTC. It yields the protein CASSEYEPPYGYTF. The V gene is TRBV25-1, the J gene TRBJ1-2, with unresolved D. The V end lost 0 bases, the J end lost 4 bases, and 9 bases lay between the germline ends. CDR3 size: 14 residues. Germline V CDR1 and CDR2: MGHDK, SYGVNS.